Many counts were recorded for the clone carrying this T cell receptor beta chain. Its antigen is not known. This entry belongs to a study of T cells after yellow fever vaccination. Study observations and caveats: Post-booster reappearance was seen for most primary-vaccination clones (around 97% CD4, 75% to 90% CD8).

UMIs and a universal primer site were added when TCR cDNA was made by 5'RACE template switching. MiXCR was run by TCRdb on the 5' RACE reads, yielding one entry per CDR3 protein. This table has 450,000 to 650,000 distinct CDR3 sequences, roughly 13% appearing once. This CDR3 has 14 residues. Germline V CDR1 and CDR2: SGHTA, FQGNSA. Trimming stripped 5 bases from V and 6 bases from J, with 14 bases between. The J gene is TRBJ2-1, the V gene TRBV7-2; D is unclear. This specimen was PBMCs, taken on the day of the yellow fever booster vaccination. The TCR sequence derives from a man aged 30-40 years who received the YFV17D yellow fever vaccine. CDR3 in DNA: TGTGCCAGCAGCCGAGACTCCTCGCCCAATGAGCAGTTCTTC. This codes for CASSRDSSPNEQFF.